Below, 26 T cell receptor beta chains from the same sample are listed, as sequenced in a study of identifying expanded T cells in peripheral blood. Profiling relied on immunoSEQ multiplex PCR, and the TCRdb table lists in-frame clones only, not all of them. The sample contains around 63,000 clones, over 75% of which appear only once. Sequences were obtained from blood. The receptors here all came from a person between 18 and 75 years old in good health.

There are many counts of this clone. This chain uses TRBV7-9 with TRBJ2-7; 8 bases are a match to TRBD1. This CDR3 has 12 residues. Germline values: CDR1 SEHNR, CDR2 FQNEAQ (reference sequence). The ends lost 4 bases at V and 6 bases at J; junction bases unmatched: 2. CDR3 sequence (DNA): TGTGCCAGCAGCTACGACAGGGGCGAGCAGTACTTC. It specifies CASSYDRGEQYF.

The rearrangement joins TRBV5-6 to TRBJ2-5; TRBD2 aligns across 10 bases. Germline lookup yields CDR1 SGHDT and CDR2 YYEEEE. There are 16 residues in the CDR3. The V and J ends lost 6 bases and 5 bases, in that order; junction bases with no gene match: 13. CDR3 nucleotides: TGTGCCAGCAACTTTGGCTTAGCGGGGGGCGGCGAGACCCAGTACTTC. Amino acids: CASNFGLAGGGETQYF.

V is TRBV2 and J is TRBJ2-2; possibly TRBD1 or TRBD2 for D (5 bases each). V was trimmed by 4 bases and J by 2 bases, leaving 11 bases between them. The length of the CDR3 is 15 residues. The V gene's germline CDR1 is SNHLY and CDR2 FYNNEI. CDR3 sequence (DNA): TGTGCCAGCAGTGCCCGGGGCTTCAACACCGGGGAGCTGTTTTTT. Protein: CASSARGFNTGELFF.

The chain links TRBV5-5 to TRBJ2-3, with a possible D match to TRBD1 (5 bases). This CDR3 is 14 amino acids long. With 0 bases removed from V and 5 bases from J, the gap between germline ends came to 10 bases. Germline V gives CDR1 SGHKS, CDR2 YYEKEE (reference sequence). In DNA, the CDR3 is TGTGCCAGCAGCTTGGGACAGACCAAAGATACGCAGTATTTT. It is translated as CASSLGQTKDTQYF.

This sequence joins TRBV28 and TRBJ2-7; possible D gene TRBD2, 5 bases. The CDR3 sequence is 13 residues long. The germline V and J ends were trimmed by 4 bases and 3 bases, with 10 bases remaining between them. Germline lookup yields CDR1 MDHEN and CDR2 SYDVKM. The CDR3 nucleotides read TGTGCCAGCAGTTGGGCCGGAGGCTACGAGCAGTACTTC. Translated, it gives CASSWAGGYEQYF.

The chain uses TRBV6-6 and TRBJ2-2; perhaps D is TRBD1 or TRBD2 (5 bases each). Trimming pared 7 bases from V and 7 bases from J, leaving 13 bases between. From germline, CDR1 is MNHNY and CDR2 SVGAGI (reference sequence). This CDR3 has 13 residues. The DNA of the CDR3 is TGTGCCAGCAAATTCCGGGACGTCGGGGAGCTGTTTTTT. As protein: CASKFRDVGELFF.

The J gene is TRBJ1-5, the V gene TRBV6-1, with 7 bases matching TRBD1. Unmatched junction bases numbered 1, after V lost 6 bases and J lost 2 bases. The CDR3 is 13 residues long. The germline V gene encodes CDR1 MNHNS and CDR2 SASEGT. In nucleotides, the CDR3 is TGTGCCAGCAGCGACAGGGGCAATCAGCCCCAGCATTTT. It is translated as CASSDRGNQPQHF.

This sequence joins TRBV5-4 and TRBJ1-2; 7 bases map to TRBD1. Germline trimming cut 0 bases from V and 8 bases from J; bases unmatched to any gene: 10. From germline, CDR1 is SGHNT and CDR2 YYREEE (reference sequence). The CDR3 has 15 residues. This chain's CDR3 is CASSLEPDREIGYTF. The CDR3 DNA sequence: TGTGCCAGCAGCTTGGAGCCCGACAGGGAAATCGGCTACACCTTC.

The chain uses TRBV7-2 and TRBJ2-2; 8 bases map to TRBD1. V was clipped by 5 bases and J by 3 bases; unmatched bases: 5. CDR3 length equals 15 residues. Germline V CDR1 and CDR2: SGHTA, FQGNSA. The CDR3 nucleotides are TGTGCCAGCAGCCTCAGGGGGCTGGACACCGGGGAGCTGTTTTTT. Its protein is CASSLRGLDTGELFF.

This chain links TRBV5-1 with TRBJ2-3; the D gene is possibly TRBD2 (6 bases). Germline assignment: CDR1 SGHRS and CDR2 YFSETQ. The CDR3 has 14 amino acids. V was clipped by 5 bases and J by 0 bases, with 10 bases between them. The CDR3 reads CASRSGTSTDTQYF. The CDR3 region has the DNA TGCGCCAGCAGATCCGGGACTAGCACAGATACGCAGTATTTT.

The chain carries TRBV2 and TRBJ1-4; TRBD1 matches at 9 bases. There are 15 residues in the CDR3. Trimming cost V 7 bases and J 7 bases; bases outside gene matches: 10. Looked up from germline, CDR1 is SNHLY and CDR2 is FYNNEI. CDR3 sequence (DNA): TGTGCCAGCACCATACAGGGGGCATTGCTTGAAAAACTGTTTTTT. This codes for CASTIQGALLEKLFF.

The count of this clone is one. The J gene is TRBJ2-7, the V gene TRBV30, with 8 bases that match TRBD2. Germline values: CDR1 GTSNPN, CDR2 SVGIG (reference sequence). CDR3 length: 13 amino acids. The J segment lost 2 bases and the V segment lost 5 bases, leaving 5 bases of the junction unmatched. The CDR3 region is CAWYAGGPYEQYF. The CDR3 region has the DNA TGTGCCTGGTATGCGGGAGGCCCCTACGAGCAGTACTTC.

The V call is TRBV7-8, the J call TRBJ2-7; TRBD2 aligns across 8 bases. The trim removed 1 base at V and 1 base at J, leaving 12 bases unmatched. CDR3 length equals 18 residues. Germline V gene lookup returns CDR1 SGHVS and CDR2 FQNEAQ. Written as DNA, the CDR3 is TGTGCCAGCAGCTTAGGAGTTCTGGACGGCGGGGGGTCCTACGAGCAGTACTTC. It yields the protein CASSLGVLDGGGSYEQYF.

The rearrangement links TRBV27 to TRBJ2-7; 7 bases are shared with TRBD1. The V segment lost 5 bases and the J segment 1 base; nucleotides outside the gene matches: 8. The CDR3 is 15 residues long. The germline gives CDR1 MNHEY, CDR2 SMNVEV (reference sequence). The CDR3 region is CASSPRDRGSYEQYF. The DNA of the CDR3 is TGTGCCAGCAGTCCCCGGGACAGAGGGTCCTACGAGCAGTACTTC.

This sequence joins TRBV6-4 and TRBJ2-3; TRBD1 matches at 9 bases. V shed 3 bases and J 6 bases; nucleotides not matched to a gene: 4. CDR1 is MRHNA and CDR2 is SNTAGT in the germline V gene. The CDR3 length is 14 residues. The DNA of the CDR3 is TGTGCCAGCAGTGAGGGACAGGGATCGGATACGCAGTATTTT. This codes for CASSEGQGSDTQYF.

The rearrangement uses TRBV30 and TRBJ2-3, with D tentatively TRBD1 or TRBD2 (6 bases each). The germline V gene has CDR1 GTSNPN and CDR2 SVGIG (reference sequence). The CDR3 is 14 amino acids. With 4 bases removed from V and 4 bases from J, the gap between germline ends came to 15 bases. CDR3 sequence reads: CAWMWRGSSDTQYF. The DNA of the CDR3 is TGTGCCTGGATGTGGAGGGGGTCATCAGATACGCAGTATTTT.

The chain uses TRBV9 and TRBJ1-5; D is unclear. This CDR3 spans 14 amino acids. Germline V CDR1 and CDR2: SGDLS, YYNGEE. Trimming removed 1 base from V and 5 bases from J, with 10 bases in between. CDR3 nucleotide sequence: TGTGCCAGCAGCGTAAATCCGAGTGATCAGCCCCAGCATTTT. Translated, it gives CASSVNPSDQPQHF.

The CDR3 region is CASSDSDGQGEQFF. The CDR3 DNA is TGTGCCAGCAGTGACTCTGATGGGCAGGGTGAGCAGTTCTTC. This sequence joins TRBV6-4 and TRBJ2-1; tentative D call: TRBD1 (5 bases). This CDR3 contains 14 residues. With 0 bases removed from V and 9 bases from J, the gap between germline ends came to 12 bases. Per germline, CDR1 MRHNA and CDR2 SNTAGT.

The chain has TRBV30 and TRBJ1-2, with TRBD1 as a possible D gene (5 bases). Germline loops: CDR1 GTSNPN, CDR2 SVGIG (reference sequence). Trimming took 5 bases from V and 8 from J, leaving 15 bases between them. CDR3 length: 12 amino acids. This chain's CDR3 is CAWGTGLGGYTF. Written as DNA, the CDR3 is TGTGCCTGGGGGACCGGATTGGGCGGCTACACCTTC.

This clone has more than one count but fewer than ten. The gene calls are TRBV6-4 and TRBJ2-3; TRBD2 matches 7 bases. Germline V gene data show CDR1 as MRHNA and CDR2 as SNTAGT. J gave up 0 bases and V 3 bases, and 6 bases lay outside the gene matches. The CDR3 runs 16 residues. The CDR3 region has the DNA TGTGCCAGCAGTGAGCGGAGCGGGGACAGCACAGATACGCAGTATTTT. It is translated as CASSERSGDSTDTQYF.

This chain joins TRBV6-1 and TRBJ2-7; D gene uncertain. This CDR3 is 12 amino acids long. Germline V gene data show CDR1 as MNHNS and CDR2 as SASEGT. Trimming shortened V by 7 bases and J by 0 bases, and 7 bases separated the two germline ends. As DNA, the CDR3 is TGTGCCAGCATCGGCGGCTCCTACGAGCAGTACTTC. It codes for CASIGGSYEQYF.

The J gene is TRBJ2-7, the V gene TRBV4-3; 9 nucleotides line up with TRBD2. Germline V lookup: CDR1 LGHNA, CDR2 YSLEER. CDR3 length equals 15 residues. The trim removed 1 base at V and 6 bases at J, leaving 7 bases unmatched. CDR3 in DNA: TGCGCCAGCAGCCAAGGACTAGCGGCCATGGGCGAGCAGTACTTC. Amino acids: CASSQGLAAMGEQYF.

The chain recombines TRBV6-6 with TRBJ2-7; maybe TRBD1 (6 bases). Trimming stripped 4 bases from V and 2 bases from J, with 9 bases between. The length of the CDR3 is 13 residues. CDR1 and CDR2 (germline): MNHNY, SVGAGI (reference sequence). CDR3 DNA sequence: TGTGCCAGCAGTTCTAGGGACACCTACGAGCAGTACTTC. Protein sequence: CASSSRDTYEQYF.

Concerning this clone itself: One end of the junction does not line up with germline, which may come from a read error. This sequence joins TRBV7-6 and TRBJ2-7; the match to TRBD2 covers 8 bases. The CDR3 is 13 residues long. Germline V gene lookup returns CDR1 SGHVS and CDR2 FNYEAQ. CDR3 loop: CASSLAGDYEQYF. The DNA for the CDR3 is TGTGCCAGCAGCCTAGCGGGCGACTACGAGCAGTACTTC.

This rearrangement joins TRBV6-5 to TRBJ1-1; no clear D gene. V dropped 2 bases and J dropped 1 base, with 11 bases sitting between them. The CDR3 consists of 15 residues. Germline CDR1 is MNHEY and CDR2 is SVGAGI. In DNA, the CDR3 is TGTGCCAGCAGTTACACTTTCGGCGGGAACACTGAAGCTTTCTTT. It specifies CASSYTFGGNTEAFF.

This clone was seen just once. V and J are TRBV29-1 and TRBJ1-2; a possible D gene is TRBD1 (5 bases). Germline lookup yields CDR1 SQVTM and CDR2 ANQGSEA. The CDR3 is 13 residues long. Between the trimmed V and J ends, which lost 7 bases and 4 bases, there was a span of 16 bases. The CDR3 sequence: CSAAAGFGYGYTF. The CDR3 DNA is TGCAGCGCCGCGGCAGGGTTTGGCTATGGCTACACCTTC.